The 5 T cell receptor beta chains given below trace back to one sample, sequenced in a study of shared clonotypes between healthy human individuals. This table comes from immunoSEQ multiplex PCR, and its TCRdb copy is limited to in-frame clones, with some not included. The data show fewer than 3 million clones, around 93% seen once. Input material: naive CD4+ T cells from PBMCs. The subset here: CD45RA+ positively selected. These receptors were obtained from a man aged 18 to 30 in good health. Some clones in this sample may be carry-over from other donors' samples.

The V and J genes are TRBV11-2 and TRBJ1-4, with 9 bases that match TRBD1. Germline assignment: CDR1 SGHAT and CDR2 FQNNGV. This CDR3 is built from 15 residues. The ends lost 5 bases at V and 5 bases at J; junction bases unmatched: 6. The CDR3 region has the DNA TGTGCCAGCAGCGGAAGACAGGGGGTCAATGAAAAACTGTTTTTT. Its translation is CASSGRQGVNEKLFF.

This clone was detected only a few times. The chain is built from TRBV7-9 and TRBJ1-1; D uncertain. The V gene lost 3 bases and the J gene lost 2 bases, with 7 bases spanning the gap. The V gene's germline CDR1 is SEHNR and CDR2 FQNEAQ (reference sequence). The CDR3 has 13 amino acids. This chain's CDR3 is CASSFSINTEAFF. CDR3 DNA sequence: TGTGCCAGCAGCTTCTCGATTAACACTGAAGCTTTCTTT. The whole variable domain, remainder taken from reference TRBV7-9 and TRBJ1-1, is DTGVSQNPRHKITKRGQNVTFRCDPISEHNRLYWYRQTLGQGPEFLTYFQNEAQLEKSRLLSDRFSAERPKGSFSTLEIQRTEQGDSAMYLCASSFSINTEAFFGQGTRLTVV.

This clone was observed a handful of times. The V gene is TRBV28, the J gene TRBJ1-1; D is ambiguous. The CDR3 extends over 12 amino acids. V dropped 2 bases and J dropped 9 bases, with 10 bases sitting between them. Looked up from germline, CDR1 is MDHEN and CDR2 is SYDVKM. The CDR3: CASSLPQAQAFF. CDR3 in DNA: TGTGCCAGCAGTTTACCCCAAGCCCAAGCTTTCTTT.

This clone was detected once. The V call is TRBV15, the J call TRBJ1-2; the D gene is possibly TRBD1 (5 bases). CDR1 and CDR2 from the germline V gene are LNHNV and YYDKDF (reference sequence). V shed 8 bases and J shed 3 bases, with 19 bases lying between them. This CDR3 contains 15 residues. CDR3 sequence reads: CATSLGQGGDYGYTF. CDR3 bases: TGTGCCACCTCGTTAGGGCAGGGAGGCGACTATGGCTACACCTTC.

The J gene is TRBJ2-3, the V gene TRBV2; D may be TRBD2 (6 bases). Germline V gives CDR1 SNHLY, CDR2 FYNNEI. The CDR3 totals 15 residues. V lost 8 bases and J 0 bases, leaving 15 bases between the germline ends. CDR3 residues: CASGGDSPSTDTQYF. CDR3 in DNA: TGTGCCAGCGGAGGGGACTCCCCTAGCACAGATACGCAGTATTTT.